This entry describes one T cell receptor beta chain. With 3 bases clipped from V and 0 bases from J, the junction kept 13 bases outside the gene matches. Germline values: CDR1 MDHEN, CDR2 SYDVKM. The CDR3 extends over 19 amino acids. This record comes from a study of OX40 agonist ivuxolimab in advanced cancers. TCRdb keeps only in-frame clones here, not all; method: immunoSEQ multiplex PCR. This sample has 95,000 to 110,000 clones, with under 95% found just once. V and J are TRBV28 and TRBJ2-4; 8 nucleotides line up with TRBD1. This specimen was CD4+ or CD8+ T cells sorted from blood, taken in a trial of the OX40 agonist ivuxolimab. This clonotype originated in an adult with an advanced solid tumor such as melanoma, head and neck, liver or kidney cancer. The DNA of the CDR3 is TGTGCCAGCAGTTTCACCGGGACAGGAATAACTCTAGCCAAAAACATTCAGTACTTC. Its translation is CASSFTGTGITLAKNIQYF.